The 29 T cell receptor beta chains listed next were all sequenced from one sample in a study of CD8+ T cells in alopecia areata. It was cDNA, reverse transcribed from extracted RNA, that served as the sequencing template. Using immunoSEQ multiplex PCR, the repertoire was profiled, and TCRdb retains in-frame clones only, with some absent. The sample yields under 350,000 clones, 58% seen once. Regarding treatment: oral pan-JAK inhibitor, 5-10 mg twice daily. Material: CD4+ T cells sorted from blood, obtained at week 24, from a patient treated with tofacitinib. The receptor source for this set is a human donor with alopecia areata.

This clone came up a few times. The rearrangement links TRBV4-2 to TRBJ1-5, with D unresolved. Per germline, CDR1 LGHNA and CDR2 YNFKEQ. The V end lost 4 bases, the J end lost 6 bases, and 10 bases lay between the germline ends. CDR3 length: 13 residues. CDR3 residues: CASSPSVPQPQHF. In nucleotides, the CDR3 is TGTGCCAGCAGCCCATCCGTTCCTCAGCCCCAGCATTTT.

This clone has a single count. The gene calls are TRBV18 and TRBJ1-2; no definite D call. V lost 2 bases to trimming and J lost 5 bases, with 3 bases between them. Germline CDR1 KGHSH, CDR2 LQKENI. This CDR3 is built from 11 residues. The CDR3 coding sequence is TGTGCCAGCTCACCAGAATATGGCTACACCTTC. It encodes CASSPEYGYTF.

The chain recombines TRBV6-1 with TRBJ2-7; TRBD1 is a possible D gene (5 bases). The germline CDR1 and CDR2 sequences are MNHNS and SASEGT. The CDR3 has 14 amino acids. V dropped 8 bases and J dropped 7 bases, with 21 bases sitting between them. CDR3 bases: TGTGCCAGCCTAGGTACAGGCGACTCTCGGGAGCAGTACTTC. Protein: CASLGTGDSREQYF.

This clone appeared a few times. This chain links TRBV7-9 with TRBJ2-7; D unclear. V was shortened by 3 bases and J by 1 base, with 4 bases between the two germline ends. The CDR3 contains 12 residues. Germline V CDR1 and CDR2: SEHNR, FQNEAQ (reference sequence). The CDR3 is CASSFGSYEQYF. The CDR3, as DNA: TGTGCCAGCAGCTTTGGTTCCTACGAGCAGTACTTC.

This clone was seen a handful of times. V usage is TRBV5-1 and J usage is TRBJ2-5; maybe TRBD1 (5 bases). V was cut by 5 bases and J by 0 bases, with 11 bases left in between. The CDR3 is 14 residues long. Germline lookup yields CDR1 SGHRS and CDR2 YFSETQ. The CDR3, as DNA: TGCGCCAGCAGTTTCGACAGTCACCAAGAGACCCAGTACTTC. This codes for CASSFDSHQETQYF.

V is TRBV4-3 and J is TRBJ1-2; 9 nucleotides align to TRBD1. Trimming removed 0 bases from V and 4 bases from J; junction bases left unmatched: 9. Germline-derived CDR1 and CDR2 are LGHNA and YSLEER. The CDR3 is 17 residues long. In nucleotides, the CDR3 is TGCGCCAGCAGCCAAGATTTACGTACAGGGGGCGTCTATGGCTACACCTTC. It codes for CASSQDLRTGGVYGYTF.

The rearrangement links TRBV6-5 to TRBJ2-3; weak D call: TRBD2 (6 bases). The CDR3 loop spans 14 amino acids. The germline CDR1 and CDR2 sequences are MNHEY and SVGAGI. With 2 bases removed from V and 5 bases from J, the gap between germline ends came to 11 bases. Here the CDR3 reads CASSYARRGDTQYF. CDR3 sequence (DNA): TGTGCCAGCAGTTACGCCAGGAGGGGAGATACGCAGTATTTT.

CDR3: CASSSTPGQGGGYTF. CDR3 coding DNA: TGCGCCAGCAGCTCAACCCCGGGACAGGGCGGAGGCTACACCTTC. The chain recombines TRBV5-1 with TRBJ1-2, with 9 bases lining up with TRBD1. V dropped 3 bases and J dropped 8; count of bases not matched to a gene: 11. Looked up from germline, CDR1 is SGHRS and CDR2 is YFSETQ. This CDR3 spans 15 amino acids.

The rearrangement joins TRBV30 to TRBJ1-1, with D hard to call. CDR1 GTSNPN and CDR2 SVGIG come from the germline V gene (reference sequence). V was clipped by 3 bases and J by 0 bases, with 8 bases between them. The CDR3 contains 13 residues. CDR3 nucleotide sequence: TGTGCCTGGAGCGGGAGCATGAACACTGAAGCTTTCTTT. Translated: CAWSGSMNTEAFF.

The chain recombines TRBV15 with TRBJ2-4; D gene unclear. The CDR3 is made up of 12 amino acids. Trimming took off 0 bases at V and 7 bases at J, with 4 bases between the two ends. Germline CDR1 is LNHNV and CDR2 is YYDKDF (reference sequence). The CDR3 reads CATSRDRNIQYF. DNA of the CDR3: TGTGCCACCAGCAGAGATCGTAACATTCAGTACTTC.

The chain has TRBV29-1 and TRBJ2-5; TRBD2 might be the D (6 bases). CDR1 is SQVTM and CDR2 is ANQGSEA in the germline V gene. V was pared by 7 bases and J by 0 bases, with 12 bases between. This CDR3 is 13 amino acids long. The chain's CDR3 is CSGGLLYQETQYF. Here the CDR3 DNA reads TGCAGCGGGGGACTCCTGTACCAAGAGACCCAGTACTTC.

V and J are TRBV29-1 and TRBJ2-7; possibly TRBD2 for D (6 bases). The CDR3 is 11 residues long. From germline, CDR1 is SQVTM and CDR2 ANQGSEA. The V gene lost 8 bases and the J gene lost 4 bases, with 12 bases spanning the gap. CDR3 sequence (DNA): TGCAGCAATAACGGGAGTTACGAGCAGTACTTC. Translation gives CSNNGSYEQYF.

The chain employs TRBV5-6 and TRBJ2-3; either TRBD1 or TRBD2 may fit D (5 bases each). This CDR3 is 15 amino acids long. Germline values: CDR1 SGHDT, CDR2 YYEEEE. V dropped 4 bases and J dropped 1 base, with 13 bases sitting between them. CDR3 DNA: TGTGCCAGCAGCCCCGGTCGGGGCGGCACAGATACGCAGTATTTT. Translation: CASSPGRGGTDTQYF.

The chain has TRBV5-1 and TRBJ2-1, with D uncertain. Germline values: CDR1 SGHRS, CDR2 YFSETQ. This CDR3 contains 14 residues. V gave up 0 bases and J gave up 6 bases, with 10 bases separating them. In DNA form, the CDR3 reads TGCGCCAGCAGCTTGGGCGACACTATCAATGAGCAGTTCTTC. This sequence encodes CASSLGDTINEQFF. The full variable domain, completed using reference TRBV5-1 and TRBJ2-1, is KAGVTQTPRYLIKTRGQQVTLSCSPISGHRSVSWYQQTPGQGLQFLFEYFSETQRNKGNFPGRFSGRQFSNSRSEMNVSTLELGDSALYLCASSLGDTINEQFFGPGTRLTVL.

The chain recombines TRBV5-1 with TRBJ2-7, with D hard to call. This CDR3 comprises 13 residues. V lost 1 base and J lost 4, with 9 bases in between. Germline assignment: CDR1 SGHRS and CDR2 YFSETQ. CDR3 region: CASSLPTPYEQYF. CDR3 in DNA: TGCGCCAGCAGCTTGCCCACCCCTTACGAGCAGTACTTC.

This sequence joins TRBV6-5 and TRBJ1-2; possibly TRBD1 for D (5 bases). The V gene's germline CDR1 is MNHEY and CDR2 SVGAGI. The ends were cut back, 7 bases at V and 3 bases at J, with 9 bases in the middle. This CDR3 has 12 amino acids. The CDR3 loop is CASMGGYYGYTF. For the CDR3, the DNA is TGTGCCAGCATGGGGGGTTACTATGGCTACACCTTC.

This chain uses TRBV10-3 with TRBJ1-1; unclear D gene. CDR3 length: 14 amino acids. V was trimmed by 1 base and J by 6 bases, leaving 12 bases between them. Germline lookup yields CDR1 ENHRY and CDR2 SYGVKD. The CDR3 protein is CAISEYGSGAEAFF. Here the CDR3 DNA reads TGTGCCATCAGTGAGTACGGGAGTGGAGCTGAAGCTTTCTTT.

This chain joins TRBV2 and TRBJ2-5; D unclear. CDR1 is SNHLY and CDR2 is FYNNEI in the germline V gene. The CDR3 is 14 amino acids. V lost 5 bases and J lost 2, with 12 bases in between. CDR3 DNA sequence: TGTGCCAGCAGTTATAGTAGGAGTCAAGAGACCCAGTACTTC. The encoded protein is CASSYSRSQETQYF.

The genes are TRBV7-3 and TRBJ2-3; a weak D match, TRBD1 (6 bases). The CDR3 covers 12 residues. The germline V gene encodes CDR1 SGHTA and CDR2 FQGTGA. The V end lost 3 bases, the J end lost 6 bases, and 7 bases lay between the germline ends. The CDR3 DNA reads TGTGCCAGCAGCTTCAGGGGTGATACGCAGTATTTT. Protein: CASSFRGDTQYF.

The chain combines TRBV25-1 with TRBJ2-3; D gene uncertain. Germline V lookup: CDR1 MGHDK, CDR2 SYGVNS. Trimming removed 8 bases from V and 5 bases from J, with 11 bases in between. The CDR3 totals 12 residues. CDR3 residues: CASRHTGDTQYF. CDR3 sequence (DNA): TGTGCCAGCCGGCATACCGGAGATACGCAGTATTTT.

The chain carries TRBV30 and TRBJ2-1, with TRBD2 matching 8 bases. This CDR3 comprises 12 residues. Germline V CDR1 and CDR2: GTSNPN, SVGIG (reference sequence). The J segment lost 6 bases and the V segment lost 7 bases, leaving 5 bases of the junction unmatched. The CDR3 bases are TGTGCCTCCCGACGGGGGGGCAATGAGCAGTTCTTC. Its protein product is CASRRGGNEQFF.

The genes are TRBV4-1 and TRBJ2-3; 10 bases fit TRBD2. CDR1 and CDR2 from the germline V gene are MGHRA and YSYEKL. The V segment lost 0 bases and the J segment 0 bases; nucleotides outside the gene matches: 9. The CDR3 covers 19 residues. CDR3 sequence: CASSQDWLAGAPSTDTQYF. For the CDR3, the DNA is TGCGCCAGCAGCCAAGATTGGCTAGCGGGGGCCCCTAGCACAGATACGCAGTATTTT.

V gene TRBV6-1 combines with J gene TRBJ1-5; D is unresolved. CDR3 length: 15 residues. V shed 9 bases and J shed 3 bases, with 18 bases lying between them. Per the germline V gene, CDR1 is MNHNS and CDR2 is SASEGT. The CDR3 spells CASSVSGQDNQPQHF. DNA for the CDR3: TGTGCCAGTTCCGTGAGTGGGCAGGACAATCAGCCCCAGCATTTT.

The CDR3 protein is CSVGQTGAEAFF. For the CDR3, the DNA is TGCAGCGTTGGACAGACCGGGGCTGAAGCTTTCTTT. V usage is TRBV29-1 and J usage is TRBJ1-1; weak D call: TRBD1 (5 bases). Trimming stripped 4 bases from V and 6 bases from J, with 12 bases between. The length of the CDR3 is 12 residues. Germline CDR1 is SQVTM and CDR2 is ANQGSEA. Based on the CDR3 plus reference TRBV29-1 and TRBJ1-1, the full variable domain is SAVISQKPSRDICQRGTSLTIQCQVDSQVTMMFWYRQQPGQSLTLIATANQGSEATYESGFVIDKFPISRPNLTFSTLTVSNMSPEDSSIYLCSVGQTGAEAFFGQGTRLTVV.

The chain joins TRBV28 to TRBJ2-3, with D unclear. Germline V gene sequence: CDR1 MDHEN, CDR2 SYDVKM. V was shortened by 2 bases and J by 4 bases, with 7 bases between the two germline ends. This CDR3 comprises 13 residues. The CDR3 DNA sequence: TGTGCCAGCAGTTTAAGAGGCTCAGATACGCAGTATTTT. It translates to CASSLRGSDTQYF.

The chain carries TRBV27 and TRBJ1-2; 7 bases match TRBD1. The J segment lost 4 bases and the V segment lost 2 bases, leaving 4 bases of the junction unmatched. Germline V CDR1 and CDR2: MNHEY, SMNVEV (reference sequence). This CDR3 region has 14 residues. The CDR3 protein is CASSLGPGGYGYTF. In nucleotides, the CDR3 is TGTGCCAGCAGTTTAGGTCCAGGGGGCTATGGCTACACCTTC.

The genes are TRBV7-9 and TRBJ2-5, with D possibly being TRBD1 or TRBD2 (5 bases each). V lost 5 bases, J lost 1 base, and 8 bases lay in between. The germline V gene has CDR1 SEHNR and CDR2 FQNEAQ (reference sequence). This CDR3 contains 13 residues. CDR3 sequence (DNA): TGTGCCAGCAGCCGGGACGGCCAAGAGACCCAGTACTTC. Protein product: CASSRDGQETQYF. The full variable domain, rest sourced from reference TRBV7-9 and TRBJ2-5, is DTGVSQNPRHKITKRGQNVTFRCDPISEHNRLYWYRQTLGQGPEFLTYFQNEAQLEKSRLLSDRFSAERPKGSFSTLEIQRTEQGDSAMYLCASSRDGQETQYFGPGTRLLVL.

The rearrangement uses TRBV2 and TRBJ2-5; D may be TRBD2 (5 bases). Germline values: CDR1 SNHLY, CDR2 FYNNEI. The CDR3 consists of 13 residues. V lost 7 bases and J 2 bases, leaving 11 bases between the germline ends. CDR3 loop: CASKGGQQETQYF. CDR3 nucleotide sequence: TGTGCCAGCAAGGGCGGGCAACAAGAGACCCAGTACTTC. The full variable domain, rest sourced from reference TRBV2 and TRBJ2-5, is EPEVTQTPSHQVTQMGQEVILRCVPISNHLYFYWYRQILGQKVEFLVSFYNNEISEKSEIFDDQFSVERPDGSNFTLKIRSTKLEDSAMYFCASKGGQQETQYFGPGTRLLVL.

The chain joins TRBV25-1 to TRBJ2-1, with 9 nucleotides matching TRBD1. V was clipped by 5 bases and J by 10 bases; unmatched bases: 3. This CDR3 is 12 amino acids long. Germline CDR1 reads MGHDK; CDR2 reads SYGVNS. CDR3 coding DNA: TGTGCCAGCAGTAAGGGGACAGGGGAGCAGTTCTTC. This encodes CASSKGTGEQFF.